This TCR beta chain was identified during a study of cytomegalovirus exposure and HLA in healthy donors. The study's findings and limits: Analysis was performed later, and it showed HLA-associated TCR beta chains to be more clonally expanded than equally common others. Most of the CMV-associated TCR beta chains (in a later analysis) appeared to be HLA-restricted. When analyzed later, the rates of TCR association showed variation by HLA locus, with DRB1 the most and HLA-C the fewest. Several of the most significant clusters were apparently associated with common viral pathogens in a later analysis.

In this sample, this clone turned up a few times. Its specificity is not known. This CDR3 has 14 residues. In germline, CDR1 is SGHDT, CDR2 YYEEEE. Deletions cut 1 base from V and 1 base from J, with 8 bases between. Amplification used 60 Vbeta primers and 13 Jbeta primers. The table came from immunoSEQ multiplex PCR; TCRdb's copy has only in-frame clones and leaves some out. This table holds 130,000 to 150,000 clones, 60% to 85% found once. The sample comprised PBMCs. This TCR was sampled from a woman in her thirties or forties in good health and CMV-seropositive. The gene calls are TRBV5-6 and TRBJ1-1, with no clear D. The DNA of the CDR3 is TGTGCCAGCAGCTTGTTGATGAGGAACACTGAAGCTTTCTTT. Protein sequence: CASSLLMRNTEAFF.